The next 3 T cell receptor beta chains were all read from a single sample in a study of T cell responses to AZD1222 COVID-19 vaccine. Method: immunoSEQ multiplex PCR; TCRdb's copy keeps in-frame clones and lacks some. Of approximately 150,000 clones in the sample, nearly 90% were seen once. The sample consisted of peripheral blood, taken on day 0 of AZD1222 vaccination. The receptors stem from an adult in good health.

The chain carries TRBV18 and TRBJ2-2; TRBD1 matches 9 bases. V was clipped by 1 base and J by 9 bases; unmatched bases: 9. Germline assignment: CDR1 KGHSH and CDR2 LQKENI. The CDR3 covers 16 residues. The CDR3 loop is CASSPLGQGISRELFF. The CDR3 DNA reads TGTGCCAGCTCACCACTGGGACAGGGCATTTCGAGGGAGCTGTTTTTT.

The rearrangement joins TRBV18 to TRBJ2-7, with 11 positions matching TRBD1. The CDR3 is 15 residues long. With 3 bases clipped from V and 3 bases from J, the junction kept 4 bases outside the gene matches. CDR1 is KGHSH, CDR2 LQKENI, per germline. CDR3 DNA sequence: TGTGCCAGCTCACCCGGACAGGGGGCGATCTACGAGCAGTACTTC. It yields the protein CASSPGQGAIYEQYF. The full variable domain, in which reference TRBV18 and TRBJ2-7 provide the parts outside the CDR3, is NAGVMQNPRHLVRRRGQEARLRCSPMKGHSHVYWYRQLPEEGLKFMVYLQKENIIDESGMPKERFSAEFPKEGPSILRIQQVVRGDSAAYFCASSPGQGAIYEQYFGPGTRLTVT.

The chain joins TRBV7-6 to TRBJ2-2, with TRBD2 matching 11 bases. CDR1 SGHVS and CDR2 FNYEAQ come from the germline V gene. The CDR3 contains 16 residues. V gave up 5 bases and J gave up 3 bases; unmatched junction bases: 5. In DNA form, the CDR3 reads TGTGCCAGCAGCCCACTAGCGGGAGTGGACACCGGGGAGCTGTTTTTT. This sequence encodes CASSPLAGVDTGELFF.